This T cell receptor (beta chain) was identified in a study of T cell clonality in common variable immunodeficiency. Method: immunoSEQ multiplex PCR; TCRdb's copy keeps in-frame clones and lacks some. The data list about 39,000 clones, none observed once; around 2.8% falls to the top ten. The table lists this clone with many counts. The CDR3 extends 3 residues past the end of the read, so its final part is completed from the germline J gene. Additional DNA sequences in this sample encode the identical CDR3. This CDR3 comprises 14 residues. The V gene end was trimmed by 5 bases and the J gene end by 3 bases; junction bases not matched to a gene: 6. CDR1 is SGHDT, CDR2 YYEEEE, per germline.

Sequencing was performed on peripheral blood mononuclear cells. This clonotype was obtained from a person aged 18 to 70 in good health. The rearrangement links TRBV5-6 to TRBJ2-7, with TRBD2 matching 9 bases. The CDR3 loop is CASRRSGSSYEQYF. The covered CDR3 bases are TGTGCCAGCAGACGTAGCGGGAGCAGCTACGAG.